The rows below give T cell receptor beta chains drawn from one sample of a study of blood T cell repertoires in COVID-19. Here immunoSEQ multiplex PCR was the method, and the copy in TCRdb shows in-frame clones only, minus some. The sample lists about 190,000 clones, around 90% occurring once. Source material: peripheral blood. The receptors come from a man aged 50-59 years with acute or convalescent COVID-19. Each CDR3 is given with its conserved first and last residue. D genes are given only for firm matches. Some rows mark clone size as missing; the rest say once, few, many or name a class of expanded clone.

CDR3 length: 15; V gene: TRBV2; D gene: TRBD2; clone size: NA; J gene: TRBJ2-1; CDR3 protein: CASSDNLAGYNEQFF; CDR3 DNA: TGTGCCAGCAGTGATAATCTAGCGGGGTACAATGAGCAGTTCTTC
CDR3 length: 14; V gene: TRBV7-2; D gene: NA; clone size: NA; J gene: TRBJ2-3; CDR3 protein: CASRLTLSTDTQYF; CDR3 DNA: TGTGCCAGCAGACTGACACTTAGCACAGATACGCAGTATTTT
CDR3 length: 13; V gene: TRBV30; D gene: TRBD2; clone size: NA; J gene: TRBJ2-3; CDR3 protein: CAGTSGNSDTQYF; CDR3 DNA: TGTGCGGGGACTAGCGGGAATTCGGATACGCAGTATTTT
CDR3 length: 20; V gene: TRBV4-2; D gene: TRBD2; clone size: NA; J gene: TRBJ2-1; CDR3 protein: CASSQDPRGTSGRGLGEQFF; CDR3 DNA: TGTGCCAGCAGCCAAGATCCCCGGGGGACTAGCGGGAGGGGGCTCGGTGAGCAGTTCTTC
CDR3 length: 14; V gene: TRBV6-5; D gene: TRBD1; clone size: NA; J gene: TRBJ1-2; CDR3 protein: CASSTGQGNYGYTF; CDR3 DNA: TGTGCCAGCAGTACAGGACAGGGGAACTATGGCTACACCTTC
CDR3 length: 14; V gene: TRBV4-1; D gene: TRBD1; clone size: NA; J gene: TRBJ2-7; CDR3 protein: CASSHGTGVYEQYF; CDR3 DNA: TGCGCCAGCAGCCACGGGACAGGGGTCTACGAGCAGTACTTC
CDR3 length: 14; V gene: TRBV19; D gene: TRBD1; clone size: NA; J gene: TRBJ1-5; CDR3 protein: CASRRGQVHQPQHF; CDR3 DNA: TGTGCCAGTAGGAGGGGACAGGTGCATCAGCCCCAGCATTTT
CDR3 length: 14; V gene: TRBV6-5; D gene: TRBD2; clone size: once; J gene: TRBJ2-7; CDR3 protein: CASSLGGSRMEQYF; CDR3 DNA: TGTGCCAGCAGTTTGGGGGGGAGTCGTATGGAGCAGTACTTC
CDR3 length: 16; V gene: TRBV7-7; D gene: TRBD2; clone size: NA; J gene: TRBJ2-3; CDR3 protein: CASSQGLAGGADTQYF; CDR3 DNA: TGTGCCAGCAGCCAGGGACTAGCGGGAGGCGCAGATACGCAGTATTTT
CDR3 length: 16; V gene: TRBV13; D gene: TRBD1; clone size: NA; J gene: TRBJ2-2; CDR3 protein: CASSPKGQGVPGELFF; CDR3 DNA: TGTGCCAGCAGCCCGAAGGGACAGGGGGTCCCCGGGGAGCTGTTTTTT
CDR3 length: 15; V gene: TRBV19; D gene: NA; clone size: NA; J gene: TRBJ2-1; CDR3 protein: CASSETGSSYNEQFF; CDR3 DNA: TGTGCCAGTAGCGAAACAGGTAGCTCCTACAATGAGCAGTTCTTC
CDR3 length: 13; V gene: TRBV18; D gene: NA; clone size: NA; J gene: TRBJ1-1; CDR3 protein: CASSPGLNTEAFF; CDR3 DNA: TGTGCCAGCTCACCGGGACTCAACACTGAAGCTTTCTTT
CDR3 length: 13; V gene: TRBV11-2; D gene: NA; clone size: NA; J gene: TRBJ1-2; CDR3 protein: CASSSSLHYGYTF; CDR3 DNA: TGTGCCAGCAGCTCCTCCCTCCACTATGGCTACACCTTC
CDR3 length: 15; V gene: TRBV7-9; D gene: NA; clone size: NA; J gene: TRBJ1-2; CDR3 protein: CASSLALYSSYGYTF; CDR3 DNA: TGTGCCAGCAGCTTAGCTTTGTACAGCTCATATGGCTACACCTTC